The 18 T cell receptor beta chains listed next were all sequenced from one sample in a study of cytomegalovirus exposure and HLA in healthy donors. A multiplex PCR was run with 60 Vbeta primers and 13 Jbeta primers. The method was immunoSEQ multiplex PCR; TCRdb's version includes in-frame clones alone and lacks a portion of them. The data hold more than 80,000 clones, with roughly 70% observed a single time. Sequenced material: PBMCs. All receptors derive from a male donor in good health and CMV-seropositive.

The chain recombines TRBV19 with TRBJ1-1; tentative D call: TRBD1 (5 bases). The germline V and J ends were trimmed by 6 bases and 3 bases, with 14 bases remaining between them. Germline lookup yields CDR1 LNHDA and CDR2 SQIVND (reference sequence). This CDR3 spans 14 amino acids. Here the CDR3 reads CASSKYGGDTEAFF. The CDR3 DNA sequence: TGTGCCAGTAGCAAATACGGAGGGGACACTGAAGCTTTCTTT.

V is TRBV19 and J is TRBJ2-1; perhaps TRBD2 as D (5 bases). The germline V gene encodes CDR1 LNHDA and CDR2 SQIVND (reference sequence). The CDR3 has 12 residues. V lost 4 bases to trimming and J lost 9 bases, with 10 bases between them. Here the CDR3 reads CASSNLRVEQFF. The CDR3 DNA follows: TGTGCCAGTAGTAACTTGAGGGTTGAGCAGTTCTTC.

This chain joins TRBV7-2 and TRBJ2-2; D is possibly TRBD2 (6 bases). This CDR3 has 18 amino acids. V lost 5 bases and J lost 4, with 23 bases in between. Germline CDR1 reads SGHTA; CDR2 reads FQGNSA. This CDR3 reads CASSPAGRLGGATGELFF. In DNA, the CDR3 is TGTGCCAGCAGCCCCGCTGGTCGGTTGGGGGGAGCCACCGGGGAGCTGTTTTTT.

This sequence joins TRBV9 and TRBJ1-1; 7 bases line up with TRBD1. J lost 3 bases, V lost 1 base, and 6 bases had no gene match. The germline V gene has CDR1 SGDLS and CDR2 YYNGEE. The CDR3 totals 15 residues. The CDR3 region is CASSVSGQLDTEAFF. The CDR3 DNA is TGTGCCAGCAGCGTATCGGGACAGTTGGACACTGAAGCTTTCTTT.

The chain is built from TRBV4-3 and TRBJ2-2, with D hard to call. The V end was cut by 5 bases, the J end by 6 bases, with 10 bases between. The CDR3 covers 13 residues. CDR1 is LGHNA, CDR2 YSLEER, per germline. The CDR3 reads CASSKREAGELFF. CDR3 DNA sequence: TGCGCCAGCAGCAAAAGAGAGGCCGGGGAGCTGTTTTTT.

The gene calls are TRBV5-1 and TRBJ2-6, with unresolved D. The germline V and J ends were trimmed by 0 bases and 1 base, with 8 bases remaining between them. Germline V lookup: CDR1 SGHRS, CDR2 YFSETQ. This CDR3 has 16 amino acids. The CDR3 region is CASSLVTQSGANVLTF. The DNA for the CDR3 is TGCGCCAGCAGCTTGGTGACACAGTCTGGGGCCAACGTCCTGACTTTC.

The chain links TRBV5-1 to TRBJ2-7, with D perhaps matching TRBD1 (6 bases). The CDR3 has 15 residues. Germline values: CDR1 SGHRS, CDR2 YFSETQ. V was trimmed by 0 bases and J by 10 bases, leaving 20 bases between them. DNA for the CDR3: TGCGCCAGCAGCTTGGCCCAACCGAGGGGGACCAAACAGTACTTC. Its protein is CASSLAQPRGTKQYF.

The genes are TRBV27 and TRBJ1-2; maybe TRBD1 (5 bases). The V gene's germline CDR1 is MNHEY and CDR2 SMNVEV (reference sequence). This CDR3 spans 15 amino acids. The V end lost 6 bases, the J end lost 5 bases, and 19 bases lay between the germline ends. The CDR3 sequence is CASSRFRQRPYGYTF. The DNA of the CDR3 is TGTGCCAGCAGCCGTTTTCGACAGCGCCCGTATGGCTACACCTTC.

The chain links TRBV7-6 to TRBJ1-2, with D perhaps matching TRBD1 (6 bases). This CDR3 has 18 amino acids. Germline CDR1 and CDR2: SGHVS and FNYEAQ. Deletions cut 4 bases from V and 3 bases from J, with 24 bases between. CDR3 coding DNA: TGTGCCAGCAGCTCCCCCGCGTCAGCAGGGGTCGTGGACTATGGCTACACCTTC. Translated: CASSSPASAGVVDYGYTF.

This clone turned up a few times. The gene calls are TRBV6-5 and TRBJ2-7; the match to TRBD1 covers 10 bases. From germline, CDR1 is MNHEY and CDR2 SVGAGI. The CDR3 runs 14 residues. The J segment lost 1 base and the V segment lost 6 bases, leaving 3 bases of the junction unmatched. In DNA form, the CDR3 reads TGTGCCAGCAGCAGGACAGGGGGGTCCTACGAGCAGTACTTC. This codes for CASSRTGGSYEQYF.

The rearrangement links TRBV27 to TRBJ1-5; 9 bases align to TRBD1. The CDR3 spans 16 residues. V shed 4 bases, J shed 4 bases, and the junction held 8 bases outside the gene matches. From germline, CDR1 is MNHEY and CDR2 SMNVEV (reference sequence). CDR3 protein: CASSWGTGRGNQPQHF. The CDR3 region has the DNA TGTGCCAGCAGTTGGGGGACAGGGAGGGGTAATCAGCCCCAGCATTTT.

In DNA form, the CDR3 reads TGTGCCAGCAGCTTAGCGCCTGCGGGGGGCGGAACTGAGCAGTTCTTC. Translated, it gives CASSLAPAGGGTEQFF. The chain couples TRBV7-2 to TRBJ2-1, with 8 bases lining up with TRBD2. From germline, CDR1 is SGHTA and CDR2 FQGNSA. The CDR3 is 16 amino acids. Trimming cost V 0 bases and J 9 bases; bases outside gene matches: 10.

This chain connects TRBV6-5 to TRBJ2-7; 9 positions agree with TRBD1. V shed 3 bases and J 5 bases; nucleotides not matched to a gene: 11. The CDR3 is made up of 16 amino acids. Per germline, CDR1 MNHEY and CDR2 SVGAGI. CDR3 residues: CASSYSGTGSWNEQYF. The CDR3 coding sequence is TGTGCCAGCAGTTATTCCGGGACAGGGAGTTGGAACGAGCAGTACTTC.

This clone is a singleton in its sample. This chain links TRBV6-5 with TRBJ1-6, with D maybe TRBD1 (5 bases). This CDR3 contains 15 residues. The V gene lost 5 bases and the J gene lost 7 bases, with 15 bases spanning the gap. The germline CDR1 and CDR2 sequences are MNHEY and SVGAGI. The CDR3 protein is CASSLGLQSNSPLHF. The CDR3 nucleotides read TGTGCCAGCAGTCTGGGACTCCAGTCGAATTCACCCCTCCACTTT.

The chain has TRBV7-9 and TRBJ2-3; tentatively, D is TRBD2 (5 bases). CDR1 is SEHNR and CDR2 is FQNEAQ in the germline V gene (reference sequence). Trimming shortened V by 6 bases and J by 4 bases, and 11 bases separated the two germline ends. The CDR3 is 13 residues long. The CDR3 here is CASRLAGPDTQYF. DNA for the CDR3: TGTGCCAGCAGGCTGGCGGGCCCAGATACGCAGTATTTT.

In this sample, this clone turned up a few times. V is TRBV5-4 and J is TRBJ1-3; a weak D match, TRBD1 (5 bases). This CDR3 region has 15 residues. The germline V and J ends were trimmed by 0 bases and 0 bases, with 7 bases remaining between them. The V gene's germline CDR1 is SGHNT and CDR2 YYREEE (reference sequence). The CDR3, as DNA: TGTGCCAGCAGCTTGGGGGGGGTCTCTGGAAACACCATATATTTT. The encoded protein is CASSLGGVSGNTIYF. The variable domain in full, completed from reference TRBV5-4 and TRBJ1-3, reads ETGVTQSPTHLIKTRGQQVTLRCSSQSGHNTVSWYQQALGQGPQFIFQYYREEENGRGNFPPRFSGLQFPNYSSELNVNALELDDSALYLCASSLGGVSGNTIYFGEGSWLTVV.

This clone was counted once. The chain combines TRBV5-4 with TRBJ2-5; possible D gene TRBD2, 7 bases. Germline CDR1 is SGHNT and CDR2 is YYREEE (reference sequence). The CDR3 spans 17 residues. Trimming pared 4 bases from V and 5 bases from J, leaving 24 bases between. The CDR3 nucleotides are TGTGCCAGCAGCGGTACAAGGGACTATAGAGGGGGGGAGACCCAGTACTTC. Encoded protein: CASSGTRDYRGGETQYF.

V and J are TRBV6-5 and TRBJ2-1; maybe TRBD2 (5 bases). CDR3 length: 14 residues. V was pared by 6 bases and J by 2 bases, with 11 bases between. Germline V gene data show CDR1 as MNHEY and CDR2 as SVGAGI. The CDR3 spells CASRPDSTYNEQFF. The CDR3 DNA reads TGTGCCAGCAGACCGGACTCCACCTACAATGAGCAGTTCTTC.